This T cell receptor (beta chain) was captured in a study of molecular identifiers for immune sequencing clone quantification. Study-wide findings and caveats: Researchers reportedly could pick up spiked Jurkat TCR RNA from one cell mixed into over 900,000 naive cells. Shared barcodes on identical TCR molecules could underestimate the sizes of highly expanded clones. Beyond 20 RNA copies, clones held over 99% of effector molecules, compared with under 1% in naive cells.

Germline lookup yields CDR1 PRHDT and CDR2 FYEKMQ (reference sequence). The CDR3 runs 14 residues. V lost 4 bases and J 8 bases, leaving 15 bases between the germline ends. TCRdb re-analysed the PCR reads in MiXCR, keeping a single row per CDR3 protein. The sample includes 2,300 or so distinct CDR3 sequences, roughly 24% seen only once; the top ten take about 10%. This clonotype is deemed medium-sized. Its target is not known. Sequencing was carried out using naive CD8+ T cells from blood, with Jurkat cell RNA spiked in. Subset specified: FACS-sorted CD8+CD4-CCR7+CD45RA+ naive T cells. This TCR derives from a human donor in good health. Some libraries in this study had Jurkat cell RNA spiked in. The chain is built from TRBV13 and TRBJ2-1; no definite D call. The CDR3 nucleotides read TGTGCCAGCAGCTCCACTTTGGTCCAACATGAGCAGTTCTTC. Its protein is CASSSTLVQHEQFF. Combining the CDR3 with reference TRBV13 and TRBJ2-1 gives the whole variable domain AAGVIQSPRHLIKEKRETATLKCYPIPRHDTVYWYQQGPGQDPQFLISFYEKMQSDKGSIPDRFSAQQFSDYHSELNMSSLELGDSALYFCASSSTLVQHEQFFGPGTRLTVL.